This T cell receptor beta chain was identified during a study of shared clonotypes between healthy human individuals. As for the study in general: Each donor had three CD4 naive, three CD4 memory, two CD8 naive and one CD8 memory plate. Findings of the study overall: A generally larger estimated richness was seen in naive subsets than in memory subsets. Relative to their counterparts shared across all four donors, non-shared clonotypes exhibited diminished generation probabilities. Researchers sampled only blood; tissue repertoires likely differ.

The repertoire was sequenced with immunoSEQ multiplex PCR; TCRdb's copy has only in-frame clones and lacks some. Seen here are roughly 1,500,000 clones, 95% to 99% observed once, and the top ten hold 0.4% to 0.45%. Turning to this clone: Its antigen is unknown.

Sequencing was performed on naive CD4+ T cells sorted from blood. Documented subset: CD45RA+ positively selected. The TCR sequence derives from a man aged 25 to 40 in good health.

The CDR3 nucleotides are TGTGCCAGCTCACCAGATGAAAAACTGTTTTTT. Protein product: CASSPDEKLFF. The rearrangement links TRBV18 to TRBJ1-4; D is ambiguous. The CDR3 has 11 residues. V lost 2 bases and J 6 bases, leaving 1 base between the germline ends. Germline V gives CDR1 KGHSH, CDR2 LQKENI.